These 15 T cell receptor beta chains were all obtained from the same sample, sequenced in a study of T cells in women clearing cervical HPV infection. Sequencing was performed with immunoSEQ multiplex PCR; in TCRdb, only in-frame clones are kept and a portion is missing. Recorded here are tens of thousands of clones; the top ten clones represent 1.2%. The sequencing input was blood buffy coat. All receptors derive from a woman between 18 and 70 years old with a cervical HPV16 infection that either progressed to CIN3+ or cleared (not recorded which).

To note about this clone: With the read ending 3 residues before the CDR3 end, the germline J gene is used to fill in that end. The rearrangement uses TRBV2 and TRBJ1-2; weak D call: TRBD1 (6 bases). Per germline, CDR1 SNHLY and CDR2 FYNNEI. Between the trimmed V and J ends, which lost 2 bases and 7 bases, there was a span of 11 bases. This CDR3 spans 13 amino acids. The CDR3 is CASSEFPRGGYTF. The sequenced CDR3 bases are TGTGCCAGCAGTGAATTCCCCAGGGGTGGC.

Turning to this clone: The CDR3 end lies 3 residues beyond the end of the read and is filled in from the germline J gene. The chain links TRBV19 to TRBJ2-5; TRBD2 matches at 8 bases. The CDR3 has 15 amino acids. Per the germline V gene, CDR1 is LNHDA and CDR2 is SQIVND (reference sequence). The V segment lost 6 bases and the J segment 7 bases; nucleotides outside the gene matches: 13. CDR3 in amino acids: CASSSPGSGVRTQYF. The CDR3 DNA, read in part, is TGTGCCAGTAGCTCCCCGGGTAGCGGGGTAAGGACC.

The sequenced part of the CDR3 DNA is TGCAGTGCTAGAGGTGGATCAGTGCGGGCAACTAATGAAAAA. Translating it yields CSARGGSVRATNEK. The CDR3 in its entirety is CSARGGSVRATNEKLFF. The chain is built from TRBV20-1 and TRBJ1-4; D gene uncertain. The CDR3 end lies 3 residues beyond the end of the read and is filled in from the germline J gene. V dropped 1 base and J dropped 0 bases, with 15 bases sitting between them. This CDR3 is built from 17 residues. The V gene's germline CDR1 is DFQATT and CDR2 SNEGSKA (reference sequence).

Note on this clone: The read gets to within 3 residues of the CDR3 end, and the germline J gene fills in the rest. The rearrangement links TRBV5-1 to TRBJ2-1, with a tentative D call TRBD1 (6 bases). V shed 4 bases and J shed 7 bases, with 15 bases lying between them. CDR1 SGHRS and CDR2 YFSETQ come from the germline V gene. The CDR3 has 14 residues. CDR3 in amino acids: CASSRADRANEQFF. The part of the CDR3 DNA that was read is TGCGCCAGCAGCCGGGCGGACAGAGCAAATGAG.

About this clone: The read is 3 residues too short to cover the CDR3 end, so that end is filled in from the germline J gene. V gene TRBV6-2 or TRBV6-3 combines with J gene TRBJ2-2; 8 nucleotides match TRBD1. The CDR3 has 15 residues. Germline V gene lookup returns CDR1 MNHEY and CDR2 SVGEGT. Germline trimming cut 5 bases from V and 6 bases from J; bases unmatched to any gene: 8. The chain's CDR3 is CASSHRTGSPGELFF. Incomplete CDR3 DNA: TGTGCCAGCAGTCACCGGACAGGGAGCCCCGGGGAG.

Remarks on this clone: The read halts 3 residues ahead of the CDR3 end, with the missing end drawn from the germline J gene. The gene calls are TRBV7-2 and TRBJ1-5; D possibly corresponds to TRBD1 (6 bases). In germline, CDR1 is SGHTA, CDR2 FQGNSA. The length of the CDR3 is 13 residues. V was pared by 5 bases and J by 4 bases, with 9 bases between. CDR3 in amino acids: CASSIGQNQPQHF. Incomplete CDR3 DNA: TGTGCCAGCAGCATTGGACAGAATCAGCCC.

This clone registers medium-sized by frequency. The read stops 3 residues short of the end of the CDR3; the missing end is completed from the germline J gene. This same CDR3 is encoded by further DNA sequences in the sample. The chain recombines TRBV4-2 with TRBJ2-5; a weak D match, TRBD1 (6 bases). The CDR3 spans 20 residues. CDR1 is LGHNA and CDR2 is YNFKEQ in the germline V gene. Trimming left V 2 bases short and J 0 bases short, with 25 bases between. This CDR3 is CASSQLYMRGRRGYQETQYF. The covered CDR3 bases are TGTGCCAGCAGCCAACTATACATGCGTGGGCGTAGGGGGTACCAAGAGACC.

Comment on this clone: The sequenced fragment ends 3 residues before the CDR3 boundary, so the rest is inferred from the germline J gene. This sequence joins TRBV20-1 and TRBJ2-1; 10 nucleotides line up with TRBD2. V was clipped by 4 bases and J by 6 bases; unmatched bases: 9. Germline assignment: CDR1 DFQATT and CDR2 SNEGSKA (reference sequence). The length of the CDR3 is 15 residues. The CDR3 bases that were read are TGCAGTGCTACCTCGACTAGCGGGCGCACCAATGAG. Translated, it gives CSATSTSGRTNE. The entire CDR3 is CSATSTSGRTNEQFF.

Turning to this clone: The read finishes 3 residues shy of the CDR3 end, and the germline J gene is used to complete it. V gene TRBV30 combines with J gene TRBJ1-1; D possibly corresponds to TRBD1 (6 bases). Per germline, CDR1 GTSNPN and CDR2 SVGIG (reference sequence). V was shortened by 3 bases and J by 0 bases, with 14 bases between the two germline ends. CDR3 size: 15 residues. The CDR3 sequence: CAWSRGPGMNTEAFF. The DNA read from the CDR3 is TGTGCCTGGAGCAGGGGTCCGGGTATGAACACTGAA.

On this clone itself: The CDR3 end falls 3 residues outside the read, so it is completed with the germline J gene. The chain recombines TRBV23-1 with TRBJ1-5; 11 bases map to TRBD1. TRBV23-1 is reported as an ORF; its role is uncertain. The CDR3 is 21 residues long. V lost 2 bases and J lost 0; bases outside the gene matches: 15. The DNA read from the CDR3 is TGCGCCAGCAGTCAACCGGGACAGGGGGGAGATTGTCCTTATAGCAATCAGCCC. Protein product: CASSQPGQGGDCPYSNQP. The whole CDR3 is CASSQPGQGGDCPYSNQPQHF.

With regard to this clone: The CDR3 end lies 3 residues beyond the end of the read and is filled in from the germline J gene. The chain combines TRBV13 with TRBJ2-3; TRBD2 agrees at 13 bases. After removal of 4 bases from V and 8 bases from J, the junction contained 12 bases not matched to a gene. CDR1 PRHDT and CDR2 FYEKMQ come from the germline V gene (reference sequence). The CDR3 is made up of 17 amino acids. The CDR3 region is CASSSRTSGREVATQYF. The DNA read from the CDR3 is TGTGCCAGCAGCTCGCGGACTAGCGGGAGAGAGGTCGCTACG.

Details on this clone: The read terminates 3 residues before the CDR3 end, so the remaining end is supplied by the germline J gene. This chain joins TRBV7-2 and TRBJ2-1, with 11 bases fitting TRBD2. Per germline, CDR1 SGHTA and CDR2 FQGNSA. This CDR3 has 15 amino acids. The trim removed 5 bases at V and 7 bases at J, leaving 7 bases unmatched. The CDR3 is CASSRTSGRGNEQFF. Incomplete CDR3 DNA: TGTGCCAGCAGCCGTACTAGCGGGAGAGGAAATGAG. Full variable domain (outside the CDR3, taken from reference TRBV7-2 and TRBJ2-1): GAGVSQSPSNKVTEKGKDVELRCDPISGHTALYWYRQSLGQGLEFLIYFQGNSAPDKSGLPSDRFSAERTGGSVSTLTIQRTQQEDSAVYLCASSRTSGRGNEQFFGPGTRLTVL.

Points on this clone: The read halts 3 residues ahead of the CDR3 end, with the missing end drawn from the germline J gene. This sequence joins TRBV19 and TRBJ2-1; 12 bases are a match to TRBD2. CDR3 size: 17 residues. Germline V gene data show CDR1 as LNHDA and CDR2 as SQIVND (reference sequence). The ends lost 5 bases at V and 5 bases at J; junction bases unmatched: 10. The CDR3 loop reads CASSPPTSGGGHNEQFF. The CDR3 bases that were read are TGTGCCAGTAGTCCACCGACTAGCGGGGGCGGTCACAATGAG.

Concerning this clone: The CDR3 end is not reached by the read, which stops 3 residues before it; the germline J gene fills it in. The chain carries TRBV10-3 and TRBJ1-2; the D gene is possibly TRBD1 (5 bases). V lost 6 bases to trimming and J lost 2 bases, with 13 bases between them. The CDR3 is 14 amino acids. Germline lookup yields CDR1 ENHRY and CDR2 SYGVKD. The CDR3 DNA, read in part, is TGTGCCATCAGGAATCAGGGAGGGAACTATGGC. Its protein product is CAIRNQGGNYG. The entire CDR3 sequence reads CAIRNQGGNYGYTF.

The CDR3 bases that were read are TGTGCCAGCAGACAGGGTTCCTCTGGGGCCAACGTC. Translation gives CASRQGSSGANV. The whole CDR3 region reads CASRQGSSGANVLTF. The genes are TRBV11-2 and TRBJ2-6; possible D gene TRBD1, 6 bases. The observed sequence ends 3 residues before the CDR3 terminus, with the missing tail filled in from the germline J gene. V gave up 6 bases and J gave up 0 bases, with 9 bases separating them. This CDR3 comprises 15 residues. Germline V gene sequence: CDR1 SGHAT, CDR2 FQNNGV.